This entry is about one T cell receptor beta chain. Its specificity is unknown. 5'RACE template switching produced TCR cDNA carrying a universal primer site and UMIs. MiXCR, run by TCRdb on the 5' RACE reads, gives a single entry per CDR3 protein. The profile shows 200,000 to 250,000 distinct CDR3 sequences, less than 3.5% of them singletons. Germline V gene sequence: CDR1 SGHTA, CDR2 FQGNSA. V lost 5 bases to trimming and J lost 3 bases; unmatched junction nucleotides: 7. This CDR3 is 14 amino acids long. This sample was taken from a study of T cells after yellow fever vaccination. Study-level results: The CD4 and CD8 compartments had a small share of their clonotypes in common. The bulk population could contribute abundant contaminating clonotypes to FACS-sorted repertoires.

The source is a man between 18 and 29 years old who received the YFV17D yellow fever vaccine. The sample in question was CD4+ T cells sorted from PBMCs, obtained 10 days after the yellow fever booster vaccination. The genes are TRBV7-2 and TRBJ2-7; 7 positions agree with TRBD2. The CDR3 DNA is TGTGCCAGCAGCCCCCTAGCGGAGAACTACGAGCAGTACGTC. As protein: CASSPLAENYEQYV.